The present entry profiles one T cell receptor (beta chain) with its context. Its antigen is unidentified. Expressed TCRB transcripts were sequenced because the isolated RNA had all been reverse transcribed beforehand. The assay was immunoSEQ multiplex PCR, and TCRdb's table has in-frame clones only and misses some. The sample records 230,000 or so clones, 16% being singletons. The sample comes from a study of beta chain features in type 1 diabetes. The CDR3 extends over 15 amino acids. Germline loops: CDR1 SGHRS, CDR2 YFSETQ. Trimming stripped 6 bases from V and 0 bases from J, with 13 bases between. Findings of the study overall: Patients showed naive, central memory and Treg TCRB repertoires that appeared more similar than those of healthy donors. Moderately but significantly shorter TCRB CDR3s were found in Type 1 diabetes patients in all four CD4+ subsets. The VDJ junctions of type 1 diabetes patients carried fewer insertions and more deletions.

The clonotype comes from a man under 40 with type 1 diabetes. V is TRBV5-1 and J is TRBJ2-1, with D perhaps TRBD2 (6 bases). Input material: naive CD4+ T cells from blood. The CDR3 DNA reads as TGCGCCAGCACCCGGGGACTCAGCTCCTACAATGAGCAGTTCTTC. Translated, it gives CASTRGLSSYNEQFF.